The clone carrying this TCR beta chain was detected ten times or more. Its antigen is not known. Synthesis of cDNA was accomplished via 5'RACE employing 10-nucleotide random UMIs. TCRdb re-derived calls from the 5' RACE reads in MiXCR, one entry per CDR3 protein. The sample includes 50,000 to 55,000 distinct CDR3 sequences, less than 4% of them seen just once. The data originate from a study of neurological immune-mediated disorders. Points from the study as a whole: The expanded clones of different subjects shared no CDR3 amino acid sequences (suggesting private repertoires in all groups).

Trimming cost V 4 bases and J 1 base, with 7 bases left between them. This CDR3 has 12 amino acids. The V gene's germline CDR1 is DFQATT and CDR2 SNEGSKA (reference sequence). This chain joins TRBV20-1 and TRBJ1-1; no clear D gene. Sequencing was done on a sample of PBMCs. This receptor was taken from a man aged 55 to 70 with multiple sclerosis. CDR3 in DNA: TGCAGTGCTACCCCGCGGAACACTGAAGCTTTCTTT. Protein: CSATPRNTEAFF.